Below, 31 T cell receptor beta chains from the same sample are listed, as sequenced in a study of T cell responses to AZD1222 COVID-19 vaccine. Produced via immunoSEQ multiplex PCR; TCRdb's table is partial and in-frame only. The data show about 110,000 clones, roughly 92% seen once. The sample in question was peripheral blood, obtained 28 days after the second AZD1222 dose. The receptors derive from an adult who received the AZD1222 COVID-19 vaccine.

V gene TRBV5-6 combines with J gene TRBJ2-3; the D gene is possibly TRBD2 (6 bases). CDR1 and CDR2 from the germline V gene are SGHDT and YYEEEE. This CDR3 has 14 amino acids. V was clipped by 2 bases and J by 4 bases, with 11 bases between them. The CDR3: CASSLLGEADTQYF. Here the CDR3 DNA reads TGTGCCAGCAGCTTATTGGGGGAGGCAGATACGCAGTATTTT.

CDR3 coding DNA: TGCGCCAGCAGCCTGCAGGTTAACAATGAGCAGTTCTTC. Its protein is CASSLQVNNEQFF. This chain connects TRBV5-1 to TRBJ2-1; D call uncertain. V dropped 4 bases and J dropped 5 bases, with 10 bases sitting between them. Germline CDR1 is SGHRS and CDR2 is YFSETQ. The CDR3 sequence is 13 residues long.

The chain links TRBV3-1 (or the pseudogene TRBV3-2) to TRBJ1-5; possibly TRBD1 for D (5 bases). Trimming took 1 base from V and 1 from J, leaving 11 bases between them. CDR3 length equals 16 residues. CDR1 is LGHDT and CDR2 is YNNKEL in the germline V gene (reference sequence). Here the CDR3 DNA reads TGTGCCAGCAGCCAAGGTCAGGGCTTAAGCAATCAGCCCCAGCATTTT. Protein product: CASSQGQGLSNQPQHF.

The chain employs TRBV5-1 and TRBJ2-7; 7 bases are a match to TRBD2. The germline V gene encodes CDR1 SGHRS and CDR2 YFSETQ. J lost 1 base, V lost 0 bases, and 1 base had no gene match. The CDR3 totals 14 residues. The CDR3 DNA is TGCGCCAGCAGCTTGGCGGGGGGATCCTACGAGCAGTACTTC. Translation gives CASSLAGGSYEQYF.

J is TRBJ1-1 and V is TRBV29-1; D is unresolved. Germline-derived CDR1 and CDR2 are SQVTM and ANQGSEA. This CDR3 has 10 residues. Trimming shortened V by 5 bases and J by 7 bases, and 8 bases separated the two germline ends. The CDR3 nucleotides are TGCAGCGTTCGTCCCAATGAAGCTTTCTTT. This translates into CSVRPNEAFF.

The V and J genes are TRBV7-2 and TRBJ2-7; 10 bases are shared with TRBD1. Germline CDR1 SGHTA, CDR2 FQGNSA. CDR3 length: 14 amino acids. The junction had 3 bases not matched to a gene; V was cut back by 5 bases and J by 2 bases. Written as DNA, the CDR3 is TGTGCCAGCAGCCAAGGGACAGGGGCCTACGAGCAGTACTTC. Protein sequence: CASSQGTGAYEQYF.

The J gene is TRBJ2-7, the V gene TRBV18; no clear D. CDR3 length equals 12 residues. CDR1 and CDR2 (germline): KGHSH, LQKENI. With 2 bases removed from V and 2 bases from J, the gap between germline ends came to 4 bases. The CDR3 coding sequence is TGTGCCAGCTCACCATTCACCTACGAGCAGTACTTC. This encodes CASSPFTYEQYF. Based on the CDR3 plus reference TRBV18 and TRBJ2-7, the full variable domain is NAGVMQNPRHLVRRRGQEARLRCSPMKGHSHVYWYRQLPEEGLKFMVYLQKENIIDESGMPKERFSAEFPKEGPSILRIQQVVRGDSAAYFCASSPFTYEQYFGPGTRLTVT.

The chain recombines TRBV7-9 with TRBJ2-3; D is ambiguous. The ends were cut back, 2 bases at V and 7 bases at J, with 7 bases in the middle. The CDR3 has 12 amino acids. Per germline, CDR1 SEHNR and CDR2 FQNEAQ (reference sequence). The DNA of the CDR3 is TGTGCCAGCAGCTTATTGTTGAATACGCAGTATTTT. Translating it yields CASSLLLNTQYF.

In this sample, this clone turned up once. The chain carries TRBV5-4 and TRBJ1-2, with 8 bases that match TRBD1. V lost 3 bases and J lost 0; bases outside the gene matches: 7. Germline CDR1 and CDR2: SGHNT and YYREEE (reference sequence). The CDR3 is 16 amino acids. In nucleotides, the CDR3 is TGTGCCAGCAGCTCGAGGACAGGGAGAGCTAACTATGGCTACACCTTC. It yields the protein CASSSRTGRANYGYTF. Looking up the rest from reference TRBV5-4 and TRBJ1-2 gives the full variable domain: ETGVTQSPTHLIKTRGQQVTLRCSSQSGHNTVSWYQQALGQGPQFIFQYYREEENGRGNFPPRFSGLQFPNYSSELNVNALELDDSALYLCASSSRTGRANYGYTFGSGTRLTVV.

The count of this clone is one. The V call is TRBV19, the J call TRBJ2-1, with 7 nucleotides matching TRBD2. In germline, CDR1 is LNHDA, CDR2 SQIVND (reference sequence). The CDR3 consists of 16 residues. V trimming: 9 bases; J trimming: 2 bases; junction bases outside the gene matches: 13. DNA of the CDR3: TGTGCCAGCCCACCCGGGCCCGGGGGGACCTACAATGAGCAGTTCTTC. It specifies CASPPGPGGTYNEQFF. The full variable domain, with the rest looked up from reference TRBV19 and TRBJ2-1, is DGGITQSPKYLFRKEGQNVTLSCEQNLNHDAMYWYRQDPGQGLRLIYYSQIVNDFQKGDIAEGYSVSREKKESFPLTVTSAQKNPTAFYLCASPPGPGGTYNEQFFGPGTRLTVL.

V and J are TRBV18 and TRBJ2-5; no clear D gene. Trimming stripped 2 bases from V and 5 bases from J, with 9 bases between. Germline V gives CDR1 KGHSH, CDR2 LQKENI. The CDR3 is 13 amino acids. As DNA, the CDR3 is TGTGCCAGCTCACCAGCTCCAAGGGAGACCCAGTACTTC. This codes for CASSPAPRETQYF.

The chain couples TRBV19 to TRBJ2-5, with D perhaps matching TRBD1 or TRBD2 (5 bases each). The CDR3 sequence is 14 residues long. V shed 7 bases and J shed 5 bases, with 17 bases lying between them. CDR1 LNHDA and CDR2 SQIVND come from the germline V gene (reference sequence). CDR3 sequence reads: CASTGTEASETQYF. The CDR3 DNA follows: TGTGCCAGTACGGGGACCGAGGCTTCGGAGACCCAGTACTTC.

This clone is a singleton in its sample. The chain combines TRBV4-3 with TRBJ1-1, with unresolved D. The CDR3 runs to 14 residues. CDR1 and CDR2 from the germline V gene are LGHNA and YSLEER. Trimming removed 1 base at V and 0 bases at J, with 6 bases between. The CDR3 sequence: CASSQVGLNTEAFF. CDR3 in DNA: TGCGCCAGCAGCCAAGTGGGGTTGAACACTGAAGCTTTCTTT.

CDR3 DNA: TGTGCCAGCAGCCTCACTAGCGGGGGGGCCAATGAGCAGTTCTTC. It is translated as CASSLTSGGANEQFF. This chain connects TRBV7-6 to TRBJ2-1, with 13 bases fitting TRBD2. This CDR3 is 15 amino acids long. V lost 5 bases, J lost 6 bases, and 4 bases stayed unmatched. Germline V CDR1 and CDR2: SGHVS, FNYEAQ.

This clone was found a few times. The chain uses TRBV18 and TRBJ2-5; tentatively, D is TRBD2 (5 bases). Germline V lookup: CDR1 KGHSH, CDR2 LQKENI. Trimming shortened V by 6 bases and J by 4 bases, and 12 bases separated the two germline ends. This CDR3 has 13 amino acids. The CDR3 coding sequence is TGTGCCAGCTCGCCCGGGATGTTAGAGACCCAGTACTTC. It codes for CASSPGMLETQYF. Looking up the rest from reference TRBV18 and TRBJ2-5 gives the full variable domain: NAGVMQNPRHLVRRRGQEARLRCSPMKGHSHVYWYRQLPEEGLKFMVYLQKENIIDESGMPKERFSAEFPKEGPSILRIQQVVRGDSAAYFCASSPGMLETQYFGPGTRLLVL.

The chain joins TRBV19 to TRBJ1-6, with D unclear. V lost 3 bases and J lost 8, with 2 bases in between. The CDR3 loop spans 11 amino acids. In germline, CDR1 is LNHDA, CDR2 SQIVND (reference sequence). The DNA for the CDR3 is TGTGCCAGTAGTATTCATTCACCCCTCCACTTT. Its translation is CASSIHSPLHF.

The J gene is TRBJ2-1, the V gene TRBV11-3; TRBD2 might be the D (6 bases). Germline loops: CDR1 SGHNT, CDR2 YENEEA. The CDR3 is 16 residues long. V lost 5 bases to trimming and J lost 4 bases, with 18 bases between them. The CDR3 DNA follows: TGTGCCAGCAGCCCCCTGGGCGGGGCTCCGTACAATGAGCAGTTCTTC. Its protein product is CASSPLGGAPYNEQFF.

DNA for the CDR3: TGTGCCAGCAGTGAGATCGAGGAGACCCAGTACTTC. As protein: CASSEIEETQYF. The rearrangement joins TRBV6-1 to TRBJ2-5; D is ambiguous. Trimming took off 3 bases at V and 5 bases at J, with 7 bases between the two ends. This CDR3 comprises 12 residues. The germline gives CDR1 MNHNS, CDR2 SASEGT.

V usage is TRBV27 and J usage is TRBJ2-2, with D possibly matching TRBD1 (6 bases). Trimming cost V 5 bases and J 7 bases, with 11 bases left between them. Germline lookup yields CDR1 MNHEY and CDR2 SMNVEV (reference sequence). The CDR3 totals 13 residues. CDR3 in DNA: TGTGCCAGCAGTCAACAGGGTTTCGGGGAGCTGTTTTTT. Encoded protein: CASSQQGFGELFF.

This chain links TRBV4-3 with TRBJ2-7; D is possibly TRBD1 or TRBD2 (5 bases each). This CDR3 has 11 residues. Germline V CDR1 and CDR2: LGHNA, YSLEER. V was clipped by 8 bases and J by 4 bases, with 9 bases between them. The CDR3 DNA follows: TGCGCCAGCCGGGGCGGGTACGAGCAGTACTTC. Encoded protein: CASRGGYEQYF.

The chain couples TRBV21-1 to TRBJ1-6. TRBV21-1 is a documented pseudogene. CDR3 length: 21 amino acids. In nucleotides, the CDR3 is TGTGCCAGCAGCAAAGGGCCTTTGGAGGAAGTAGTGGTCACCTATAATTCACCCCTCCACTTT. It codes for CASSKGPLEEVVVTYNSPLHF.

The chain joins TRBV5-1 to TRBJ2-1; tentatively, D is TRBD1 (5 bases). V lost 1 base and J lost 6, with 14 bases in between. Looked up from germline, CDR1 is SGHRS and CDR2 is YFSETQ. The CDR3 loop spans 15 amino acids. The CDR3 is CASSLMSGLGNEQFF. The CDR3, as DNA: TGCGCCAGCAGCTTGATGTCAGGGTTAGGCAATGAGCAGTTCTTC.

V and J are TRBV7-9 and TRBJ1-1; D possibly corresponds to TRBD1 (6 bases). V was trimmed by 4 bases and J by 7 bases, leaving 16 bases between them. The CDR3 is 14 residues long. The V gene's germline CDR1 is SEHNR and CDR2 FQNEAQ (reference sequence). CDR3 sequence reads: CASSSTGIPDEAFF. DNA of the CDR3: TGTGCCAGCAGCTCTACAGGGATCCCCGATGAAGCTTTCTTT.

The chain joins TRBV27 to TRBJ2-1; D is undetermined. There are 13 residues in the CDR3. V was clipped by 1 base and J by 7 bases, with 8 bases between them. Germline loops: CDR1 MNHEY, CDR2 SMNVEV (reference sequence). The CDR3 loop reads CASSLFRRNEQFF. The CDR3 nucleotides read TGTGCCAGCAGTTTATTCAGGCGGAATGAGCAGTTCTTC.

This CDR3 is CASSSSAGGPTGELFF. The CDR3, as DNA: TGCGCCAGCAGCTCTTCGGCGGGGGGGCCCACCGGGGAGCTGTTTTTT. The chain links TRBV5-1 to TRBJ2-2; TRBD2 aligns across 9 bases. Per the germline V gene, CDR1 is SGHRS and CDR2 is YFSETQ. This CDR3 spans 16 amino acids. V lost 3 bases and J lost 4; bases outside the gene matches: 7.

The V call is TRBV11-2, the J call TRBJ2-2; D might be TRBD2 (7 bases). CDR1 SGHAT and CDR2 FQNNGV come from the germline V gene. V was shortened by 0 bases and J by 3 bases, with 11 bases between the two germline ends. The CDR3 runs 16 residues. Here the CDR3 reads CASSLEGGPDTGELFF. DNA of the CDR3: TGTGCCAGCAGCTTAGAGGGGGGGCCGGACACCGGGGAGCTGTTTTTT. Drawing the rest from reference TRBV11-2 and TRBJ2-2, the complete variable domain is EAGVAQSPRYKIIEKRQSVAFWCNPISGHATLYWYQQILGQGPKLLIQFQNNGVVDDSQLPKDRFSAERLKGVDSTLKIQPAKLEDSAVYLCASSLEGGPDTGELFFGEGSRLTVL.

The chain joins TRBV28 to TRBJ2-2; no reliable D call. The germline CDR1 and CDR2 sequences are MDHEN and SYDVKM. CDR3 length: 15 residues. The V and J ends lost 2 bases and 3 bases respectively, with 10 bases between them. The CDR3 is CASSLGVTYTGELFF. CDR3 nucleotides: TGTGCCAGCAGTTTAGGGGTCACTTACACCGGGGAGCTGTTTTTT.

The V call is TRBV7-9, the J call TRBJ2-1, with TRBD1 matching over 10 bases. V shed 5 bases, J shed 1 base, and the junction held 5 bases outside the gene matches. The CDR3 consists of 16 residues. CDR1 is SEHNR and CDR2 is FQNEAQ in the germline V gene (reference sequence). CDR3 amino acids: CASSKDRGASYNEQFF. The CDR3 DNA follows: TGTGCCAGCAGCAAGGACAGGGGGGCATCCTACAATGAGCAGTTCTTC.

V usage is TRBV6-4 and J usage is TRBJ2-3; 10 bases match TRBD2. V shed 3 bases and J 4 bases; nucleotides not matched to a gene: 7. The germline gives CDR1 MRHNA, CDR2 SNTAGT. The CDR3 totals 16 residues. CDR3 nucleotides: TGTGCCAGCAGTGAAACGGTAGCGGGGGGCTCAGATACGCAGTATTTT. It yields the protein CASSETVAGGSDTQYF.

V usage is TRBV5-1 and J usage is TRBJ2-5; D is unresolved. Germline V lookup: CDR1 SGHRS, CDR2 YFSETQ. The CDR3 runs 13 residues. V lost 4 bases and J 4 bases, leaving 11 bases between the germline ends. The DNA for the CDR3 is TGCGCCAGCAGCGTGGGCGCTGGAGAGACCCAGTACTTC. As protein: CASSVGAGETQYF.

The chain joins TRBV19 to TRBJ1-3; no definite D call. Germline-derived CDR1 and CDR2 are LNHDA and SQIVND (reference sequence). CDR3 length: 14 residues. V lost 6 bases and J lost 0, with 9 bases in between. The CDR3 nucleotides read TGTGCCAGTAGCCTGGATATCTCTGGAAACACCATATATTTT. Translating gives CASSLDISGNTIYF.